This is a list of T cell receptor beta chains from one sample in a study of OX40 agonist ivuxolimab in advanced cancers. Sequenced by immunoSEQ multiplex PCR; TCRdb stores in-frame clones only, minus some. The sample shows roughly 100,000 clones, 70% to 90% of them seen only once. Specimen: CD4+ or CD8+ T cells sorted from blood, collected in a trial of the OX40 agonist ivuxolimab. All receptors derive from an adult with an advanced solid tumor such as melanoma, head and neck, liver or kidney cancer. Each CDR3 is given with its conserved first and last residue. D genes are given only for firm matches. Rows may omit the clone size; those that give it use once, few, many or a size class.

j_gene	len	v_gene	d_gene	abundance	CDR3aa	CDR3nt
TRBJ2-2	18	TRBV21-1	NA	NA	CASSNRTGLAVITGELFF	TGTGCCAGCAGCAACCGAACCGGACTAGCGGTGATCACCGGGGAGCTGTTTTTT
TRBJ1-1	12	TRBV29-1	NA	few	CSVDTGFTEAFF	TGCAGCGTTGATACGGGCTTCACTGAAGCTTTCTTT
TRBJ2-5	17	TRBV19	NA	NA	CASSIDRGSGFQETQYF	TGTGCCAGTAGTATAGATAGGGGGTCCGGCTTCCAAGAGACCCAGTACTTC
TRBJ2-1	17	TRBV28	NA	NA	CASRPPVGTLSYNEQFF	TGTGCCAGCAGACCCCCAGTCGGGACCTTAAGCTACAATGAGCAGTTCTTC
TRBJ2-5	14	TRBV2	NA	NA	CAQRGEYNQETQYF	TGTGCCCAGAGAGGGGAATATAATCAAGAGACCCAGTACTTC
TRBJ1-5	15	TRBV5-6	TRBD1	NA	CASSLWTGTNQPQHF	TGTGCCAGCAGCCTCTGGACAGGGACCAATCAGCCCCAGCATTTT
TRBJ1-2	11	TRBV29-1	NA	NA	CSVDGGTDYTF	TGCAGCGTTGACGGGGGCACGGACTACACCTTC
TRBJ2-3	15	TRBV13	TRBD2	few	CASSPQGLAADTQYF	TGTGCCAGCAGCCCCCAAGGACTAGCCGCAGATACGCAGTATTTT
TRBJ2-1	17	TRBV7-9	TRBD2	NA	CASRAQGLGFIRDEQFF	TGTGCCAGCAGAGCTCAGGGACTAGGGTTCATCCGGGATGAGCAGTTCTTC
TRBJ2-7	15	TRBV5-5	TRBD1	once	CASSLRTGYAYEQYF	TGTGCCAGCAGCTTAAGGACAGGCTATGCCTACGAGCAGTACTTC
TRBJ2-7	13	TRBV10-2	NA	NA	CASGEAPYYEQYF	TGCGCCAGCGGCGAAGCCCCCTATTACGAGCAGTACTTC
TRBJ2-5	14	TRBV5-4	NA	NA	CASSFRSGQETQYF	TGTGCCAGCTCCTTTAGGAGCGGGCAAGAGACCCAGTACTTC
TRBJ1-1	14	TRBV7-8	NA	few	CASSLKGPNTEAFF	TGTGCCAGCAGCTTAAAGGGACCGAACACTGAAGCTTTCTTT
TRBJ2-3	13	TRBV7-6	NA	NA	CASSFPQTDTQYF	TGTGCCAGCAGTTTCCCACAAACAGATACGCAGTATTTT
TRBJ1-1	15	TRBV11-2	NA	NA	CASSFSGVMNTEAFF	TGTGCCAGCAGCTTTTCCGGGGTCATGAACACTGAAGCTTTCTTT
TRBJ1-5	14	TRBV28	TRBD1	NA	CASSSQGSNQPQHF	TGTGCCAGCAGTTCACAGGGGAGCAATCAGCCCCAGCATTTT
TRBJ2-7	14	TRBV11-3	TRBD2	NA	CASSFGGSRYEQYF	TGTGCCAGCAGCTTCGGGGGGAGCAGGTACGAGCAGTACTTC
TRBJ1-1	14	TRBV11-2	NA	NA	CASSLSPLGTEAFF	TGTGCCAGCAGCTTATCCCCCTTGGGCACTGAAGCTTTCTTT
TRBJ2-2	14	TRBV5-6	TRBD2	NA	CASSLGLATGELFF	TGTGCCAGCAGCTTGGGACTAGCCACCGGGGAGCTGTTTTTT
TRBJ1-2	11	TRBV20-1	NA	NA	CSATESYGYTF	TGCAGTGCGACGGAAAGTTATGGCTACACCTTC
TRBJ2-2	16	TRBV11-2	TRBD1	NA	CASSFWGQSPVGELFF	TGTGCCAGCAGCTTTTGGGGACAGTCCCCGGTCGGGGAGCTGTTTTTT
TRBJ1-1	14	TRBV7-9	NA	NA	CASSQIGGLTEAFF	TGTGCCAGCAGCCAAATCGGGGGCCTCACTGAAGCTTTCTTT
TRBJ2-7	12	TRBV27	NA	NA	CASSTPPYEQYF	TGTGCCAGCAGTACCCCCCCCTACGAGCAGTACTTC
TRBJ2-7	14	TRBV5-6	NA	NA	CASSSAGSSYEQYF	TGTGCCAGCAGCTCGGCAGGGAGCTCCTACGAGCAGTACTTC
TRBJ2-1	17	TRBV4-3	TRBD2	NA	CASSQSRTSGRGREQFF	TGCGCCAGCAGCCAATCCAGGACTAGCGGGAGGGGGCGGGAGCAGTTCTTC
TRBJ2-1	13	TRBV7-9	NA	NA	CASSLTQGNEQFF	TGTGCCAGCAGCTTAACACAGGGCAATGAGCAGTTCTTC
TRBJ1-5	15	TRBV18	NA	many	CASSPRDGFNQPQHF	TGTGCCAGCTCACCTCGGGACGGGTTCAATCAGCCCCAGCATTTT
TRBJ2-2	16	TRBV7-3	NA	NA	CASSLIVAPNTGELFF	TGTGCCAGCAGCTTAATTGTCGCCCCGAACACCGGGGAGCTGTTTTTT
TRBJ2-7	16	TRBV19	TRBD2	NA	CASSDRRGLALYEQYF	TGTGCCAGTAGTGATCGCCGGGGACTAGCGCTCTACGAGCAGTACTTC
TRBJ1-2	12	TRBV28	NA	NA	CASSLSIGGYTF	TGTGCCAGCAGTTTATCTATTGGGGGCTACACCTTC
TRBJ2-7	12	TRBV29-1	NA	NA	CSVGRGNHEQYF	TGCAGCGTTGGAAGAGGGAATCACGAGCAGTACTTC
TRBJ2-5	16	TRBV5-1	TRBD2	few	CASSEGLGLAGETQYF	TGCGCCAGCAGCGAGGGCTTGGGACTAGCGGGAGAGACCCAGTACTTC
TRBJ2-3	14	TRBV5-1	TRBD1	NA	CASSLDRVGDTQYF	TGCGCCAGCAGCCTTGACAGGGTGGGTGATACGCAGTATTTT
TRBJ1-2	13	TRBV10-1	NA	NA	CASSEGQNYGYTF	TGCGCCAGCAGTGAGGGACAGAACTATGGCTACACCTTC
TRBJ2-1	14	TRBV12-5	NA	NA	CASGFSTGRNEQFF	TGTGCTAGTGGCTTTAGCACAGGGAGAAATGAGCAGTTCTTC
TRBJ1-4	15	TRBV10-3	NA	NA	CAISVGGAMGEKLFF	TGTGCCATCAGTGTAGGAGGGGCAATGGGTGAAAAACTGTTTTTT
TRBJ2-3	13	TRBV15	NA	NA	CATSGRSLDTQYF	TGTGCCACCAGCGGGAGGAGTTTGGATACGCAGTATTTT
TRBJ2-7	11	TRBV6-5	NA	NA	CASSDPHEQYF	TGTGCCAGCAGTGACCCGCACGAGCAGTACTTC
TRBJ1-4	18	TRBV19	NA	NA	CASSRARGSWGTNEKLFF	TGTGCCAGTAGTCGCGCGCGGGGCTCGTGGGGGACTAATGAAAAACTGTTTTTT
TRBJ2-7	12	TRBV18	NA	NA	CASSPGSYEQYF	TGTGCCAGCTCACCTGGCAGTTACGAGCAGTACTTC
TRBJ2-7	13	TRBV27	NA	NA	CASSLTGTNEQYF	TGTGCCAGCAGCCTTACGGGGACAAACGAGCAGTACTTC
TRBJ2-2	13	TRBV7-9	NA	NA	CARTGTDTGELFF	TGTGCCAGGACCGGGACTGACACCGGGGAGCTGTTTTTT
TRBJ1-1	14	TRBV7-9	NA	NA	CASSISGGDGESFF	TGTGCCAGCAGCATCTCGGGGGGGGACGGAGAATCTTTCTTT
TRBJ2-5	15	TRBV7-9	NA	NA	CASSPGVGAGETQYF	TGTGCCAGCAGCCCGGGGGTTGGGGCCGGGGAGACCCAGTACTTC